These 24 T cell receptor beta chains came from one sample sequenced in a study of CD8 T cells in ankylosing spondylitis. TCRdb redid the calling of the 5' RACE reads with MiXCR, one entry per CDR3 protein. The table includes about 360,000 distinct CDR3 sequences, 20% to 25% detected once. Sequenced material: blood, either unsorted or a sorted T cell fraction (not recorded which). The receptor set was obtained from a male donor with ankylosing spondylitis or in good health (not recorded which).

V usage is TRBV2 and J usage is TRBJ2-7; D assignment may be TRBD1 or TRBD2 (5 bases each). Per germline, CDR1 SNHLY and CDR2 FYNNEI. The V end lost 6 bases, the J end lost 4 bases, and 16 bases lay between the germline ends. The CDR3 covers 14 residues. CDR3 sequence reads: CASRVLGEGYEQYF. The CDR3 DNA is TGTGCCAGCAGAGTCCTGGGGGAAGGGTACGAGCAGTACTTC.

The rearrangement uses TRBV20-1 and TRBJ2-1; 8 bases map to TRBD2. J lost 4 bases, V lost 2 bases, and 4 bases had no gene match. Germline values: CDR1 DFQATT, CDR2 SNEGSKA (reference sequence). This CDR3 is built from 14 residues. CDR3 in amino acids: CSARRAGGYNEQFF. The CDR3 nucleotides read TGCAGTGCTAGACGGGCGGGGGGTTACAATGAGCAGTTCTTC.

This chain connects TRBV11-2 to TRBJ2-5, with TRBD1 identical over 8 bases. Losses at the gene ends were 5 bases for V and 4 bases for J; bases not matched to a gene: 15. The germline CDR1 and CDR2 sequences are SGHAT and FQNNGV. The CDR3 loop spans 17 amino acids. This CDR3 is CASSHRPGQGAGETQYF. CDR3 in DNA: TGTGCCAGCAGCCACAGGCCGGGGCAGGGGGCCGGAGAGACCCAGTACTTC.

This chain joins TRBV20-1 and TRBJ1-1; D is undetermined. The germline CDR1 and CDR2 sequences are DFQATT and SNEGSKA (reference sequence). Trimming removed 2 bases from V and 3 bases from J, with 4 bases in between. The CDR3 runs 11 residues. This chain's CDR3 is CSARPYTEAFF. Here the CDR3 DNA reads TGCAGTGCTAGACCCTACACTGAAGCTTTCTTT.

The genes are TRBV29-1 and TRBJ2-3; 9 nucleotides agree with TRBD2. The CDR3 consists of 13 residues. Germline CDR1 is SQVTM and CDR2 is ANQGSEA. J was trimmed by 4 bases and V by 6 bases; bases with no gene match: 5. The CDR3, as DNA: TGCAGCGTCATAGCGGGGGTAGCAGATACGCAGTATTTT. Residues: CSVIAGVADTQYF.

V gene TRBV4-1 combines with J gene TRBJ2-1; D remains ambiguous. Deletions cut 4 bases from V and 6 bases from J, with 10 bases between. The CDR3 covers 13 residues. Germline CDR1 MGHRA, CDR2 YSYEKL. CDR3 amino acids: CASSLGALNEQFF. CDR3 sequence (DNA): TGCGCCAGCAGCCTAGGAGCCCTCAATGAGCAGTTCTTC.

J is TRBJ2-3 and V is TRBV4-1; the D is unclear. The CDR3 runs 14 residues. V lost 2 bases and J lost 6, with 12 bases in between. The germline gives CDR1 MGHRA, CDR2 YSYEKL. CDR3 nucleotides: TGCGCCAGCAGCCAATACGGCTTTGGGGATACGCAGTATTTT. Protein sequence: CASSQYGFGDTQYF.

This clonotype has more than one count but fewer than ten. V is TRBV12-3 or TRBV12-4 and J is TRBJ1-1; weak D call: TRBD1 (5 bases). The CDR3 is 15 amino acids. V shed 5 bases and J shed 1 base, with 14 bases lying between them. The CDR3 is CASSPEDGQNTEAFF. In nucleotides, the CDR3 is TGTGCCAGCAGTCCCGAGGACGGACAGAACACTGAAGCTTTCTTT.

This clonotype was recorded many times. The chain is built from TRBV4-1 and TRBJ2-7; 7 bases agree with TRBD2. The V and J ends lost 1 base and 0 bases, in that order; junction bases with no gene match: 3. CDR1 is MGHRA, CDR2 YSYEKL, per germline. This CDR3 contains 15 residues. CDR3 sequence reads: CASSQGSGSSYEQYF. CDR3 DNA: TGCGCCAGCAGCCAAGGTAGCGGGTCCTCCTACGAGCAGTACTTC.

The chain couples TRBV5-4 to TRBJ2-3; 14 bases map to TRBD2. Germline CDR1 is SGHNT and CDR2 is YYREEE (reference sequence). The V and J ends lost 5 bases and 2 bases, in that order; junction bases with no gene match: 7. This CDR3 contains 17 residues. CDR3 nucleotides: TGTGCCAGCAGTTCCGGACTAGCGGGGGGCGTCACAGATACGCAGTATTTT. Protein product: CASSSGLAGGVTDTQYF.

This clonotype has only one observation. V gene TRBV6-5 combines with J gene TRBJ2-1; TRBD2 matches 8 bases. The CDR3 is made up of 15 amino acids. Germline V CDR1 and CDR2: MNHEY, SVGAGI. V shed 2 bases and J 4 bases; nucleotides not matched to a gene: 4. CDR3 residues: CASSYGRGEYNEQFF. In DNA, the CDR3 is TGTGCCAGCAGTTACGGGCGGGGGGAATACAATGAGCAGTTCTTC.

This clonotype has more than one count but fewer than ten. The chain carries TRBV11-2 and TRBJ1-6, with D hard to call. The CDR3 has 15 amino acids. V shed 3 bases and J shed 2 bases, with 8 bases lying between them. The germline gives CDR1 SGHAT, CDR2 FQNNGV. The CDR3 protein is CASSLREPYNSPLHF. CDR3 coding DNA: TGTGCCAGCAGCTTGAGGGAACCCTATAATTCACCCCTCCACTTT.

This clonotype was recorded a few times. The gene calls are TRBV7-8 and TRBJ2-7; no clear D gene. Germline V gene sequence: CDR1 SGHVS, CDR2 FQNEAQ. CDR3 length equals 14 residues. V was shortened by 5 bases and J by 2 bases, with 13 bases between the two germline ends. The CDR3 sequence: CASSPVGFTYEQYF. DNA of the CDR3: TGTGCCAGCAGCCCCGTTGGGTTTACCTACGAGCAGTACTTC.

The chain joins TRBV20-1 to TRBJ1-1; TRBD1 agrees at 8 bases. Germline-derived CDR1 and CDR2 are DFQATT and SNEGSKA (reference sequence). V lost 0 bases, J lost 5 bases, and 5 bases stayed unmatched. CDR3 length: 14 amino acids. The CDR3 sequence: CSAREHRGRTEAFF. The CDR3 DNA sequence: TGCAGTGCTAGAGAACACAGGGGGAGGACTGAAGCTTTCTTT.

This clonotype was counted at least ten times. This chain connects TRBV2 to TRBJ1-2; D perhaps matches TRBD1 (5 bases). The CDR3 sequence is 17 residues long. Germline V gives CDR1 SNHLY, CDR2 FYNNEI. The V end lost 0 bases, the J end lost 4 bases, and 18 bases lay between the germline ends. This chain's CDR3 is CASSEAGGTDWSYGYTF. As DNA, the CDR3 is TGTGCCAGCAGTGAAGCTGGGGGGACCGACTGGAGCTATGGCTACACCTTC.

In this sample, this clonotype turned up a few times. CDR3 amino acids: CASSWLYSNQPQHF. DNA for the CDR3: TGTGCCAGCAGTTGGTTGTATAGCAATCAGCCCCAGCATTTT. The gene calls are TRBV6-2 or TRBV6-3 and TRBJ1-5, with D unclear. V lost 4 bases to trimming and J lost 0 bases, with 7 bases between them. This CDR3 region has 14 residues. The germline CDR1 and CDR2 sequences are MNHEY and SVGEGT.

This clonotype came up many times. The chain's CDR3 is CASSPILGSPNEQFF. As DNA, the CDR3 is TGTGCCAGCAGCCCGATATTAGGGTCCCCCAATGAGCAGTTCTTC. V and J are TRBV12-3 or TRBV12-4 and TRBJ2-1; no reliable D call. There are 15 residues in the CDR3. V lost 6 bases and J 6 bases, leaving 18 bases between the germline ends.

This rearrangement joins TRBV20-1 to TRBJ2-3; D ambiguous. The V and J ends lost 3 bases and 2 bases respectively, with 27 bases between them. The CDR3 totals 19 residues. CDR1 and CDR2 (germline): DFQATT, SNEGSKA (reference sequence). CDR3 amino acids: CSASGSIDGYPAPTDTQYF. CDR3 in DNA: TGCAGTGCTAGCGGGTCCATCGACGGCTATCCGGCCCCCACAGATACGCAGTATTTT.

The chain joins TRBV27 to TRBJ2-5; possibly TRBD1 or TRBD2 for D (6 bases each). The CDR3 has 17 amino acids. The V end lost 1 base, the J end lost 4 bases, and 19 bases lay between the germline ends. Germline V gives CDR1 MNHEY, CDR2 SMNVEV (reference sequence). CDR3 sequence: CASSLFPTGRMGETQYF. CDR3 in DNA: TGTGCCAGCAGTTTATTCCCAACAGGGAGGATGGGAGAGACCCAGTACTTC.

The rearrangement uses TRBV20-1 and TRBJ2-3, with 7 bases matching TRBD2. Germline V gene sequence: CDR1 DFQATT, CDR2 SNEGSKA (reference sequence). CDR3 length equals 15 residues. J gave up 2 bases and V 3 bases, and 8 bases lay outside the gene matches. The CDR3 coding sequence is TGCAGTGCTAGTTCCAGCGGGGTCCTCACAGATACGCAGTATTTT. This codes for CSASSSGVLTDTQYF.

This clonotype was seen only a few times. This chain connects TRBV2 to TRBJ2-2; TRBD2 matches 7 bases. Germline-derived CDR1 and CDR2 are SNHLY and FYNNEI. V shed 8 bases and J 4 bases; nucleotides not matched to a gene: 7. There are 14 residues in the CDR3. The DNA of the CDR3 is TGTGCCAGCGGGGGGACTACCTCCACCGGGGAGCTGTTTTTT. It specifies CASGGTTSTGELFF.

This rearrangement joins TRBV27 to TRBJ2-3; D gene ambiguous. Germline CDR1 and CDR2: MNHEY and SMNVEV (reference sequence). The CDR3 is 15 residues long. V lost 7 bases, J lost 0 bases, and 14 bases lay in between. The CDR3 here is CASTLSGVSTDTQYF. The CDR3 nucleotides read TGTGCCAGCACCTTGAGTGGCGTTAGCACAGATACGCAGTATTTT.

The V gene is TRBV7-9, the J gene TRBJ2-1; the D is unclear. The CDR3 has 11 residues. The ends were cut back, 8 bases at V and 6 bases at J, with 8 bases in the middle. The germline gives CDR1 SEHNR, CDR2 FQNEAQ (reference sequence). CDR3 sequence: CASLAGNEQFF. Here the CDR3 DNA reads TGTGCCAGCCTCGCCGGCAATGAGCAGTTCTTC.

CDR3 DNA: TGTGCCAGCACCTCAAGACAGGGCGGCGAGCAGTACTTC. Translation: CASTSRQGGEQYF. The chain uses TRBV6-2 or TRBV6-3 and TRBJ2-7; 7 bases line up with TRBD1. J lost 6 bases, V lost 7 bases, and 9 bases had no gene match. CDR3 length: 13 residues. Germline V CDR1 and CDR2: MNHEY, SVGEGT.